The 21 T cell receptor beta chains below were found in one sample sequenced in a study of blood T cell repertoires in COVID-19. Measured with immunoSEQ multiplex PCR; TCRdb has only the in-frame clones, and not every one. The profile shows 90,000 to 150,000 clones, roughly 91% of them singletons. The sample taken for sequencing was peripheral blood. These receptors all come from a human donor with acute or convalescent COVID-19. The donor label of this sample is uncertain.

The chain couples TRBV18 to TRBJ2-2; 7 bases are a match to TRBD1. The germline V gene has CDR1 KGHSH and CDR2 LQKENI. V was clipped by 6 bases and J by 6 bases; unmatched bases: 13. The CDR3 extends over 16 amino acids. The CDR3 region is CASSAQGTLAAGELFF. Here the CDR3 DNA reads TGTGCCAGCTCGGCACAGGGGACACTGGCGGCCGGGGAGCTGTTTTTT.

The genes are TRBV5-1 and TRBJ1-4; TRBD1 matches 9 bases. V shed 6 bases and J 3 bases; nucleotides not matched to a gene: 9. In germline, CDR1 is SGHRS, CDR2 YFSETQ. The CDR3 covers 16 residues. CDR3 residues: CASKLTGGIANEKLFF. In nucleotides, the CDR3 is TGCGCCAGCAAATTGACAGGGGGAATTGCTAATGAAAAACTGTTTTTT.

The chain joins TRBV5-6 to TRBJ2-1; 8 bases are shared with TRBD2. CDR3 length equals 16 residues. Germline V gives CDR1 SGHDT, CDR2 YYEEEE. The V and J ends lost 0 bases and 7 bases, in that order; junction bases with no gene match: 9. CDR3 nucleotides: TGTGCCAGCAGCTTGGCCCGGGGGGGCCGTCGGAATGAGCAGTTCTTC. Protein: CASSLARGGRRNEQFF.

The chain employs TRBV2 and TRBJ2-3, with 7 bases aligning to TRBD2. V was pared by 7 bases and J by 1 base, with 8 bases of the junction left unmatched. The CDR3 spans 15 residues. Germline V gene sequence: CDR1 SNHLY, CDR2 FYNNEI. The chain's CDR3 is CASKSTSLGTDTQYF. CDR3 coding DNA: TGTGCCAGCAAGTCGACTAGCCTTGGCACAGATACGCAGTATTTT.

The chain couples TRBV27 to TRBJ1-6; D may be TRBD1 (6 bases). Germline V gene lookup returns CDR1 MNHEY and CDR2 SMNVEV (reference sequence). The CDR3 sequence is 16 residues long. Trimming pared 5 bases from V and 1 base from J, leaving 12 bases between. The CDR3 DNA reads TGTGCCAGCAGTCCACAGGGTCCGTCCTATAATTCACCCCTCCACTTT. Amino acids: CASSPQGPSYNSPLHF.

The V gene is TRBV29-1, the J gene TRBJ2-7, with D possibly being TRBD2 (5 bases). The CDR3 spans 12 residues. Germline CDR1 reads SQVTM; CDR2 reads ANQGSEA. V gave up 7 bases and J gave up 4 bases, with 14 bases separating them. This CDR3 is CSGGRGYYEQYF. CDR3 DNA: TGCAGCGGGGGTCGGGGTTATTACGAGCAGTACTTC.

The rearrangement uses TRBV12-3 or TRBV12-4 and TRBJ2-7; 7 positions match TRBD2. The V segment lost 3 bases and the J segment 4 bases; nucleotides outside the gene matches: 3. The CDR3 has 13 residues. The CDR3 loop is CASSFGGGYEQYF. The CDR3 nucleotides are TGTGCCAGCAGTTTTGGGGGAGGGTACGAGCAGTACTTC.

CDR3 DNA: TGTGCCAGCCGCGGGACTGCCCGGGACGAGCAGTACTTC. It translates to CASRGTARDEQYF. This chain connects TRBV28 to TRBJ2-7; tentatively, D is TRBD2 (6 bases). V shed 8 bases and J shed 5 bases, with 16 bases lying between them. CDR1 and CDR2 (germline): MDHEN, SYDVKM. The CDR3 length is 13 residues.

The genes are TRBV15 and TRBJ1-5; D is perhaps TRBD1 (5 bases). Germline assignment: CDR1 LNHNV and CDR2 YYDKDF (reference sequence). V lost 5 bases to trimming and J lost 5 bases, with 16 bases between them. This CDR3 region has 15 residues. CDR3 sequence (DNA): TGTGCCACCAGCGACACAGGTTGGAACGATCAGCCCCAGCATTTT. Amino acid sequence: CATSDTGWNDQPQHF.

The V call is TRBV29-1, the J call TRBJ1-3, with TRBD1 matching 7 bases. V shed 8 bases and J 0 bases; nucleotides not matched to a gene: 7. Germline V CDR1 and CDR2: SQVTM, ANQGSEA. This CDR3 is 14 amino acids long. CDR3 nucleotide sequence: TGCAGCATCCGGGACAGCAACTCTGGAAACACCATATATTTT. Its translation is CSIRDSNSGNTIYF.

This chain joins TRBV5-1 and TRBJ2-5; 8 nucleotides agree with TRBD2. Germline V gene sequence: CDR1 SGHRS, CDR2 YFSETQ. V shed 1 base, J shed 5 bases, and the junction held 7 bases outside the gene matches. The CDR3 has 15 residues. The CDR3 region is CASSLYGGASETQYF. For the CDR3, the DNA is TGCGCCAGCAGCTTGTACGGGGGGGCGTCGGAGACCCAGTACTTC.

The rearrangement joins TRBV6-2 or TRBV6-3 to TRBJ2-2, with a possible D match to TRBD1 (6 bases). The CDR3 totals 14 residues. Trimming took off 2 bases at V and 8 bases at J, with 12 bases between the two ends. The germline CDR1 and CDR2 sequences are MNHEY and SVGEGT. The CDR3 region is CASSYHRAGGELFF. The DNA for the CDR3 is TGTGCCAGCAGTTACCACAGGGCCGGGGGGGAGCTGTTTTTT.

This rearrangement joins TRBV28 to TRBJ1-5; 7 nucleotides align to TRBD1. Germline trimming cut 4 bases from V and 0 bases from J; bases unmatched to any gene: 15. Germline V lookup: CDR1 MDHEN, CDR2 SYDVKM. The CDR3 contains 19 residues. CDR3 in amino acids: CASSYLKGQSRLSNQPQHF. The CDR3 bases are TGTGCCAGCAGTTATCTTAAGGGACAGTCTCGCCTTAGCAATCAGCCCCAGCATTTT.

DNA for the CDR3: TGTGCCAGCAGCGAAGGGAGGGTAGCGGGCGGAGAGACCCAGTACTTC. It encodes CASSEGRVAGGETQYF. The chain has TRBV7-2 and TRBJ2-5; 7 bases align to TRBD2. Germline V gives CDR1 SGHTA, CDR2 FQGNSA. Germline trimming cut 5 bases from V and 4 bases from J; bases unmatched to any gene: 13. The CDR3 length is 16 residues.

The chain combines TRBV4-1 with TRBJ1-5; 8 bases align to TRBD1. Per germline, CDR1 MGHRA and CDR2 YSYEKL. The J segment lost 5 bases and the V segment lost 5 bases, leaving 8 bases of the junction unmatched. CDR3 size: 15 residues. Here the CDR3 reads CASSNDRGSDQPQHF. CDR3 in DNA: TGCGCCAGCAGCAATGACAGGGGATCGGATCAGCCCCAGCATTTT.

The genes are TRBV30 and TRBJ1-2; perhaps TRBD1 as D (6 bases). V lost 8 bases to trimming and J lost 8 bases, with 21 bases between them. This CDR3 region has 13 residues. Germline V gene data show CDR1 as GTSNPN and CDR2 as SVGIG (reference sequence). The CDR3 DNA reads TGTGCCGGAACCCCCGGGACAACGGACGGCTACACCTTC. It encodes CAGTPGTTDGYTF.

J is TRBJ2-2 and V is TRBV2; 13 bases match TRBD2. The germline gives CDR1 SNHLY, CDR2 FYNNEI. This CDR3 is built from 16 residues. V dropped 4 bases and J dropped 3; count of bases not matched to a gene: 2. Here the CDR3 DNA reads TGTGCCAGCAGTGGGACTAGCGGGAGATACACCGGGGAGCTGTTTTTT. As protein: CASSGTSGRYTGELFF.

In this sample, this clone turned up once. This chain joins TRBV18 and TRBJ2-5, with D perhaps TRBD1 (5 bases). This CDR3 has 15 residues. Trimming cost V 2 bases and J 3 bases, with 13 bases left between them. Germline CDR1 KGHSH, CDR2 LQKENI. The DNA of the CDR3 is TGTGCCAGCTCACCATATAATTCAGGGAAAGAGACCCAGTACTTC. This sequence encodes CASSPYNSGKETQYF.

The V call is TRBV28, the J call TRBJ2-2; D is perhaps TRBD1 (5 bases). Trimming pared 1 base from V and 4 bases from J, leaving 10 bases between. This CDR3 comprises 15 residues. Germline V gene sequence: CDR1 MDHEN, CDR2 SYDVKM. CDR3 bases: TGTGCCAGCAGTTTATTTTGGGGCGGCACCGGGGAGCTGTTTTTT. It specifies CASSLFWGGTGELFF. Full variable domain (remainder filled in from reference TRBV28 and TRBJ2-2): DVKVTQSSRYLVKRTGEKVFLECVQDMDHENMFWYRQDPGLGLRLIYFSYDVKMKEKGDIPEGYSVSREKKERFSLILESASTNQTSMYLCASSLFWGGTGELFFGEGSRLTVL.

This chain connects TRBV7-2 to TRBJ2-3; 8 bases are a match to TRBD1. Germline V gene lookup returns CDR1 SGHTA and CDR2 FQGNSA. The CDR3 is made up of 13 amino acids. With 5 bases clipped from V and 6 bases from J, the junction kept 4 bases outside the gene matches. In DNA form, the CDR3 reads TGTGCCAGCAGCGGACAGGGTGGCGATACGCAGTATTTT. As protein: CASSGQGGDTQYF.

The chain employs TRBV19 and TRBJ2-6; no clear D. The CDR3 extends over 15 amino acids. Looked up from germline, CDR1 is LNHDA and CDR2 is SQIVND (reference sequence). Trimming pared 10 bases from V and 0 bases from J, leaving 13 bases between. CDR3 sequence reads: CATSLWASGANVLTF. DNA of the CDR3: TGTGCCACCTCCCTTTGGGCCTCTGGGGCCAACGTCCTGACTTTC.